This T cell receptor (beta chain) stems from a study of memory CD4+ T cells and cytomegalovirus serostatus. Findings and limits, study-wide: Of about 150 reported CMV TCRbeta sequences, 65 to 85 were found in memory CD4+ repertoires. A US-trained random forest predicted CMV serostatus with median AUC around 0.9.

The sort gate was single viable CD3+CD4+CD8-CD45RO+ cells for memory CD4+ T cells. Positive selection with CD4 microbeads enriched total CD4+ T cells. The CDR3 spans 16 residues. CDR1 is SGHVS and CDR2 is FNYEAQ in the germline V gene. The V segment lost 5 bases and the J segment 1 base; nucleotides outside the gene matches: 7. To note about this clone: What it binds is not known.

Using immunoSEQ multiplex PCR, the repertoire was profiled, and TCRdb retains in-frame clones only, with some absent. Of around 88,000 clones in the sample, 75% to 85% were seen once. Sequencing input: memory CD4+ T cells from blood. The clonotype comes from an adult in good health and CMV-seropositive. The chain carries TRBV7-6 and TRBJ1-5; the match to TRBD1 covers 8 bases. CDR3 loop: CASSLQGGSSNQPQHF. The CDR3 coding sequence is TGTGCCAGCAGCCTACAGGGGGGTAGCAGCAATCAGCCCCAGCATTTT.